The present entry profiles one T cell receptor beta chain with its context. This entry belongs to a study of shared clonotypes between healthy human individuals. The overall study: Those who served as donors were two women and a few men between the ages of 18 and 49. Donors had three CD4 naive, three CD4 memory, two CD8 naive and one CD8 memory plate apiece.

Generated by immunoSEQ multiplex PCR, the TCRdb table keeps only in-frame clones and is missing some. The sample includes a few million clones, under 95% of them seen just once. CDR1 is SGHTA and CDR2 is FQGNSA in the germline V gene. The ends lost 5 bases at V and 2 bases at J; junction bases unmatched: 9. This CDR3 is built from 15 residues. This chain connects TRBV7-2 to TRBJ2-7, with 7 bases that match TRBD1. Sequencing used naive CD4+ T cells from PBMCs. As to subset: CD45RA+ positively selected. This sequence was found in a man aged 18 to 30 in good health. Some clones in this sample may be carry-over from other donors' samples. CDR3 nucleotides: TGTGCCAGCAGCCCGGGACAGAGAAAAACCTACGAGCAGTACTTC. This encodes CASSPGQRKTYEQYF.